This T cell receptor beta chain was obtained from a study of T cell responses to AZD1222 COVID-19 vaccine. General study points: Spike-specific TCRs gained breadth and depth after people received two AZD1222 doses. Sampled repertoires all dated from after the peak T cell response. A mostly white British donor set with more females was recruited, and clonal diversity was possibly underestimated.

The CDR3 sequence is 14 residues long. V was clipped by 3 bases and J by 5 bases, with 12 bases between them. Germline V gives CDR1 SGHTA, CDR2 FQGNSA. As regards this clone: Its antigen is unidentified.

The method was immunoSEQ multiplex PCR; TCRdb's version includes in-frame clones alone and lacks a portion of them. The sample carries 150,000 or so clones, roughly 92% recorded once. The rearrangement joins TRBV7-2 to TRBJ2-3; D is perhaps TRBD2 (6 bases). This clonotype was obtained from an adult in good health. The material sequenced was peripheral blood, taken on day 0 of AZD1222 vaccination. DNA for the CDR3: TGTGCCAGCAGCTTGGGGGGTTCGGGAGATACGCAGTATTTT. Its translation is CASSLGGSGDTQYF.